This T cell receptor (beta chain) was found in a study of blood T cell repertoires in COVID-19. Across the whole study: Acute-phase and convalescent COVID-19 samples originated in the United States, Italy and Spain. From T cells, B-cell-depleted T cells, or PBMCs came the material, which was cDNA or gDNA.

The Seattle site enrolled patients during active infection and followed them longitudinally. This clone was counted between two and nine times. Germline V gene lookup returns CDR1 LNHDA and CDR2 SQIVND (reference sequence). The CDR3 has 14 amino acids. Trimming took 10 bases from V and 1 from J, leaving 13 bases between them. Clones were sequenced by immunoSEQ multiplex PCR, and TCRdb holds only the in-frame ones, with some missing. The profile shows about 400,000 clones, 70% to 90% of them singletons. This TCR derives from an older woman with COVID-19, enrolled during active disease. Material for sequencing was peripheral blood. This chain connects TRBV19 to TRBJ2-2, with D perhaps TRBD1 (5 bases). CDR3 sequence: CATQTDLNTGELFF. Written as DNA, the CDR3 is TGTGCCACACAGACAGACCTGAACACCGGGGAGCTGTTTTTT.